This entry is about one T cell receptor beta chain. As yet, its antigen is unknown. This sample was included in a study of beta chain features in type 1 diabetes. Study outcomes and limitations: There was a moderate but significant shortening of TCRB CDR3s in all four CD4+ subsets of Type 1 diabetes patients. VDJ junctions from type 1 diabetes patients carried fewer insertions and larger deletions.

The authors took one heparinised blood draw, averaging roughly 120 mL, from each donor. Over 95% purity was reached by all sorted populations. Sequenced material consisted of expressed TCRB transcripts (all of the isolated RNA was reverse transcribed). Only in-frame clones appear in the TCRdb table, and some are missing; sequencing was by immunoSEQ multiplex PCR. Of some 700,000 clones listed, roughly 13% are singletons. The TCR was taken from a young man with type 1 diabetes. The sample comprised naive CD4+ T cells from blood.

In nucleotides, the CDR3 is TGTGCCAGCTCACCACAGGGGGTGACTAATGAAAAACTGTTTTTT. It translates to CASSPQGVTNEKLFF. The chain joins TRBV18 to TRBJ1-4; tentative D call: TRBD1 (6 bases). The germline V and J ends were trimmed by 1 base and 2 bases, with 8 bases remaining between them. Germline CDR1 and CDR2: KGHSH and LQKENI. The CDR3 extends over 15 amino acids.